The next 25 T cell receptor beta chains were all read from a single sample in a study of blood T cell repertoires in COVID-19 (dated by TCRdb to 2020 to 2022). The library was obtained by the immunoSEQ multiplex PCR assay. This is the immuneACCESS table as TCRdb keeps it, with only in-frame sequences that have V and J called. A part of the clones is gone; compared with another copy, unresolved V genes explain less than half, and the rest is unexplained. The sample table lists around 30,000 clones, 90% of them with a count of one. Clones ranked in the top ten supply roughly 7.9% of the sample. The sequenced sample was peripheral blood. These receptors all stem from a man aged 65 to 85 with active or convalescent COVID-19.

This clone came up once. The rearrangement uses TRBV28 and TRBJ2-3; 9 bases fit TRBD1. The CDR3 loop spans 14 amino acids. Germline V CDR1 and CDR2: MDHEN, SYDVKM. With V trimmed by 4 bases and J by 3 bases, 2 bases remained unmatched. The CDR3 nucleotides read TGTGCCAGCAGTTGGGGACAGGGTACAGATACGCAGTATTTT. This codes for CASSWGQGTDTQYF.

This chain links TRBV30 with TRBJ1-2; the D is unclear. The V gene lost 3 bases and the J gene lost 2 bases, with 13 bases spanning the gap. Looked up from germline, CDR1 is GTSNPN and CDR2 is SVGIG (reference sequence). The CDR3 totals 14 residues. The CDR3 DNA is TGTGCCTGGAGCCTGCTGGGCCTGAACTATGGCTACACCTTC. It yields the protein CAWSLLGLNYGYTF.

The chain is built from TRBV5-1 and TRBJ1-1; no clear D gene. The CDR3 runs to 14 residues. Trimming stripped 5 bases from V and 4 bases from J, with 15 bases between. Per germline, CDR1 SGHRS and CDR2 YFSETQ. For the CDR3, the DNA is TGCGCCAGCAGTAAGGGAGATTTTGGCACTGAAGCTTTCTTT. It codes for CASSKGDFGTEAFF.

The V gene is TRBV10-3, the J gene TRBJ1-2; 7 nucleotides line up with TRBD1. Trimming cost V 8 bases and J 5 bases; bases outside gene matches: 8. The CDR3 sequence is 13 residues long. CDR1 ENHRY and CDR2 SYGVKD come from the germline V gene. CDR3 coding DNA: TGTGCCATCTCTAGGGACAGCCAATATGGCTACACCTTC. It encodes CAISRDSQYGYTF.

The genes are TRBV30 and TRBJ2-6; perhaps TRBD1 as D (5 bases). Germline V gene sequence: CDR1 GTSNPN, CDR2 SVGIG (reference sequence). The germline V and J ends were trimmed by 7 bases and 0 bases, with 13 bases remaining between them. CDR3 length: 15 residues. CDR3 in amino acids: CASTQDSSGANVLTF. CDR3 sequence (DNA): TGTGCCTCCACGCAAGACAGCTCTGGGGCCAACGTCCTGACTTTC.

The chain links TRBV6-5 to TRBJ1-5; the D is unclear. The V gene lost 0 bases and the J gene lost 6 bases, with 6 bases spanning the gap. CDR3 size: 13 residues. Per germline, CDR1 MNHEY and CDR2 SVGAGI. This CDR3 reads CASSYSTSQPQHF. CDR3 nucleotide sequence: TGTGCCAGCAGTTACTCGACTTCTCAGCCCCAGCATTTT.

The genes are TRBV7-3 and TRBJ2-5; a possible D gene is TRBD1 (5 bases). This CDR3 has 17 amino acids. Trimming stripped 1 base from V and 3 bases from J, with 18 bases between. Germline loops: CDR1 SGHTA, CDR2 FQGTGA. CDR3 DNA sequence: TGTGCCAGCAGCTTAATCGGACACCGGGTACCAAAAGAGACCCAGTACTTC. The encoded protein is CASSLIGHRVPKETQYF.

The CDR3 spells CASSRDSTGELFF. CDR3 coding DNA: TGTGCCAGCAGCCGGGACAGCACCGGGGAGCTGTTTTTT. The rearrangement links TRBV7-2 to TRBJ2-2; 7 bases agree with TRBD1. The CDR3 sequence is 13 residues long. The trim removed 5 bases at V and 4 bases at J, leaving 1 base unmatched. The V gene's germline CDR1 is SGHTA and CDR2 FQGNSA.

V gene TRBV3-1 (or the pseudogene TRBV3-2) combines with J gene TRBJ1-1, with TRBD1 matching over 7 bases. V shed 1 base, J shed 1 base, and the junction held 6 bases outside the gene matches. Germline lookup yields CDR1 LGHDT and CDR2 YNNKEL (reference sequence). The CDR3 is made up of 16 amino acids. CDR3 nucleotide sequence: TGTGCCAGCAGCCAAGTTGGGGGACAGCCGAACACTGAAGCTTTCTTT. It translates to CASSQVGGQPNTEAFF.

The chain links TRBV6-5 to TRBJ1-5, with 8 bases aligning to TRBD1. The V segment lost 10 bases and the J segment 7 bases; nucleotides outside the gene matches: 15. This CDR3 region has 15 residues. Germline CDR1 is MNHEY and CDR2 is SVGAGI. As DNA, the CDR3 is TGTGCCACCTCACCACAGGGGGTCTCCAACCAGCCCCAGCATTTT. This encodes CATSPQGVSNQPQHF.

This clone was found a few times. The chain combines TRBV11-2 with TRBJ1-1, with D hard to call. The V gene lost 1 base and the J gene lost 1 base, with 4 bases spanning the gap. CDR1 SGHAT and CDR2 FQNNGV come from the germline V gene. The CDR3 spans 13 residues. Written as DNA, the CDR3 is TGTGCCAGCAGCTTAGTAGAGAACACTGAAGCTTTCTTT. Translation: CASSLVENTEAFF.

This chain uses TRBV27 with TRBJ1-4, with 8 bases aligning to TRBD1. The CDR3 contains 15 residues. Germline-derived CDR1 and CDR2 are MNHEY and SMNVEV (reference sequence). After removal of 5 bases from V and 8 bases from J, the junction contained 10 bases not matched to a gene. CDR3 nucleotides: TGTGCCAGCAGTCCCTGGACAGGGTTTGGGGAAAAACTGTTTTTT. Its protein is CASSPWTGFGEKLFF.

This clone was detected once. The chain links TRBV7-9 to TRBJ1-4; D might be TRBD1 (6 bases). Deletions cut 5 bases from V and 8 bases from J, with 18 bases between. Looked up from germline, CDR1 is SEHNR and CDR2 is FQNEAQ (reference sequence). CDR3 length: 15 residues. As DNA, the CDR3 is TGTGCCAGCAGCCCCGCGGGGGCGTTAGGCGAAAAACTGTTTTTT. Its translation: CASSPAGALGEKLFF. Looking up the rest from reference TRBV7-9 and TRBJ1-4 gives the full variable domain: DTGVSQNPRHKITKRGQNVTFRCDPISEHNRLYWYRQTLGQGPEFLTYFQNEAQLEKSRLLSDRFSAERPKGSFSTLEIQRTEQGDSAMYLCASSPAGALGEKLFFGSGTQLSVL.

J is TRBJ1-5 and V is TRBV6-2 or TRBV6-3, with a weak D call TRBD1 (5 bases). The CDR3 is 18 amino acids. Trimming removed 1 base at V and 1 base at J, with 17 bases between. Per the germline V gene, CDR1 is MNHEY and CDR2 is SVGEGT. The CDR3 sequence is CASSYLGGGGVSNQPQHF. In DNA, the CDR3 is TGTGCCAGCAGTTACTTGGGGGGGGGAGGGGTCAGCAATCAGCCCCAGCATTTT.

V and J are TRBV18 and TRBJ1-3, with D possibly being TRBD1 (5 bases). This CDR3 is 14 amino acids long. The germline V gene encodes CDR1 KGHSH and CDR2 LQKENI. The ends were cut back, 1 base at V and 8 bases at J, with 12 bases in the middle. The CDR3 loop is CASSPRAEGDTIYF. The CDR3 DNA sequence: TGTGCCAGCTCACCACGAGCAGAAGGGGACACCATATATTTT.

The chain combines TRBV6-5 with TRBJ1-2, with a weak D call TRBD1 (5 bases). The germline V gene has CDR1 MNHEY and CDR2 SVGAGI. V lost 7 bases, J lost 7 bases, and 16 bases lay in between. The CDR3 length is 13 residues. The CDR3 sequence is CASTDAQGGGYTF. Here the CDR3 DNA reads TGTGCCAGCACCGACGCCCAGGGTGGTGGCTACACCTTC.

The genes are TRBV3-1 (or the pseudogene TRBV3-2) and TRBJ2-3, with TRBD1 identical over 10 bases. This CDR3 comprises 16 residues. Germline V gives CDR1 LGHDT, CDR2 YNNKEL (reference sequence). J was trimmed by 5 bases and V by 4 bases; bases with no gene match: 9. The CDR3 sequence: CASSPPGQGFGDTQYF. In DNA, the CDR3 is TGTGCCAGCAGCCCCCCGGGACAGGGGTTTGGAGATACGCAGTATTTT.

This chain uses TRBV6-5 with TRBJ1-5, with a possible D match to TRBD1 (6 bases). Germline V CDR1 and CDR2: MNHEY, SVGAGI. This CDR3 comprises 15 residues. V was pared by 11 bases and J by 0 bases, with 17 bases between. CDR3 nucleotides: TGTGCCGGCGGGGGACACGAGATTAGCAATCAGCCCCAGCATTTT. It is translated as CAGGGHEISNQPQHF.

The chain has TRBV2 and TRBJ1-1; perhaps TRBD1 as D (6 bases). CDR1 is SNHLY, CDR2 FYNNEI, per germline. Trimming removed 6 bases at V and 6 bases at J, with 17 bases between. The CDR3 consists of 14 residues. The CDR3, as DNA: TGTGCCAGCAGGGTACAGGGCTATAATTCTGAAGCTTTCTTT. Encoded protein: CASRVQGYNSEAFF. Supplemented by reference TRBV2 and TRBJ1-1, the full variable domain reads EPEVTQTPSHQVTQMGQEVILRCVPISNHLYFYWYRQILGQKVEFLVSFYNNEISEKSEIFDDQFSVERPDGSNFTLKIRSTKLEDSAMYFCASRVQGYNSEAFFGQGTRLTVV.

The rearrangement uses TRBV18 and TRBJ1-4, with TRBD1 matching over 7 bases. This CDR3 comprises 14 residues. Germline V gene lookup returns CDR1 KGHSH and CDR2 LQKENI. The V segment lost 3 bases and the J segment 7 bases; nucleotides outside the gene matches: 5. CDR3 residues: CASSPSQGGEKLFF. CDR3 sequence (DNA): TGTGCCAGCTCACCGTCCCAGGGGGGTGAAAAACTGTTTTTT. Full variable domain (missing parts from reference TRBV18 and TRBJ1-4): NAGVMQNPRHLVRRRGQEARLRCSPMKGHSHVYWYRQLPEEGLKFMVYLQKENIIDESGMPKERFSAEFPKEGPSILRIQQVVRGDSAAYFCASSPSQGGEKLFFGSGTQLSVL.

The chain couples TRBV7-8 to TRBJ2-3; 9 positions agree with TRBD1. The CDR3 is 16 amino acids. The ends lost 6 bases at V and 6 bases at J; junction bases unmatched: 13. CDR1 is SGHVS and CDR2 is FQNEAQ in the germline V gene. In DNA form, the CDR3 reads TGTGCCAGCAGGCCAACAGGGGGCGCGTCGGAGGATACGCAGTATTTT. It encodes CASRPTGGASEDTQYF.

CDR3 in amino acids: CATSGGQGNGYTF. The CDR3 DNA sequence: TGTGCCACCAGTGGCGGACAGGGAAATGGCTACACCTTC. The chain recombines TRBV24-1 with TRBJ1-2, with TRBD1 matching 8 bases. V trimming: 5 bases; J trimming: 6 bases; junction bases outside the gene matches: 4. Germline loops: CDR1 KGHDR, CDR2 SFDVKD. The CDR3 runs to 13 residues.

J is TRBJ2-2 and V is TRBV11-3, with TRBD1 identical over 10 bases. Germline-derived CDR1 and CDR2 are SGHNT and YENEEA. This CDR3 region has 17 residues. Trimming took 5 bases from V and 2 from J; bases not matched to a gene: 8. The CDR3 region is CASSHAGTGDNTGELFF. CDR3 coding DNA: TGTGCCAGCAGCCACGCAGGGACAGGGGATAACACCGGGGAGCTGTTTTTT.

The V and J genes are TRBV7-3 and TRBJ2-2; D remains unclear. Germline V gives CDR1 SGHTA, CDR2 FQGTGA. CDR3 size: 15 residues. V lost 3 bases and J 4 bases, leaving 12 bases between the germline ends. The CDR3 loop reads CASSFSPSTTGELFF. CDR3 sequence (DNA): TGTGCCAGCAGCTTTTCACCGAGCACCACCGGGGAGCTGTTTTTT.

The V gene is TRBV27, the J gene TRBJ1-1; TRBD1 is a possible D gene (5 bases). This CDR3 region has 15 residues. Germline V gene sequence: CDR1 MNHEY, CDR2 SMNVEV (reference sequence). Trimming took 5 bases from V and 4 from J, leaving 17 bases between them. The CDR3 region is CASSRGGGWGTEAFF. CDR3 coding DNA: TGTGCCAGCAGTCGGGGCGGGGGTTGGGGCACTGAAGCTTTCTTT.